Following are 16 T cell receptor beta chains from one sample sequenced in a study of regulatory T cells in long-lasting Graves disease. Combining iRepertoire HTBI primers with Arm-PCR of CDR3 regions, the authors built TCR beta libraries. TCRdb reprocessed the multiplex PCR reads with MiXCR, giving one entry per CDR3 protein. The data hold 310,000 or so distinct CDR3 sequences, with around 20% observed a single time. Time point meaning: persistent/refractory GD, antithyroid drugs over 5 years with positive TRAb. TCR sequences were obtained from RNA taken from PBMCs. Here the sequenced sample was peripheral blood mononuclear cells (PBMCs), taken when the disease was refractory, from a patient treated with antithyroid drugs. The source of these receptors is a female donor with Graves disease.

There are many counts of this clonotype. In nucleotides, the CDR3 is TGTGCCAGCAGCGGAAGCGAGACAGCAGAAGCTTTCTTT. Translating it yields CASSGSETAEAFF. The chain employs TRBV2 and TRBJ1-1, with D possibly matching TRBD1 (5 bases). This CDR3 has 13 amino acids. Germline assignment: CDR1 SNHLY and CDR2 FYNNEI. Trimming pared 6 bases from V and 8 bases from J, leaving 16 bases between.

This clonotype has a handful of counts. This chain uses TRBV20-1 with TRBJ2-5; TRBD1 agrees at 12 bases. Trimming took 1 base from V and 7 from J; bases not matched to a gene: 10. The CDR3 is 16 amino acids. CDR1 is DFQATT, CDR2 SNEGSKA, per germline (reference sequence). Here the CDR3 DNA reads TGCAGTGCTAGAGTGGGGACAGGGGGCGAGTTTGGGACCCAGTACTTC. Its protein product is CSARVGTGGEFGTQYF.

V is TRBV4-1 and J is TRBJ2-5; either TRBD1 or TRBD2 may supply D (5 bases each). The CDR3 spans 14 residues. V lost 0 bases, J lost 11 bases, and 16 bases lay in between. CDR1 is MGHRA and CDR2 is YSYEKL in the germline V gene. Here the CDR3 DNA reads TGCGCCAGCAGCCAAGACTCCGGGACCTCAGCGCAGTACTTC. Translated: CASSQDSGTSAQYF.

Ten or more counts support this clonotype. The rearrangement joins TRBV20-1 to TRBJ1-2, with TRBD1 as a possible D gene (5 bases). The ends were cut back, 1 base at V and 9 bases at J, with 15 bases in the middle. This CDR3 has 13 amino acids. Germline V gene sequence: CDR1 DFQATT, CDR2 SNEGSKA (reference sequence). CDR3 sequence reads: CSARAEGRPSYTF. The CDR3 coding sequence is TGCAGTGCTAGAGCTGAGGGACGTCCGAGCTACACCTTC.

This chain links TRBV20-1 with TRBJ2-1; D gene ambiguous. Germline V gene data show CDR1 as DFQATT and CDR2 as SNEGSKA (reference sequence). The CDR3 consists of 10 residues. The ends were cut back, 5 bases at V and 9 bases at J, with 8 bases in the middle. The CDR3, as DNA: TGCAGTGCTTCCCGCGGTGAGCAGTTCTTC. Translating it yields CSASRGEQFF.

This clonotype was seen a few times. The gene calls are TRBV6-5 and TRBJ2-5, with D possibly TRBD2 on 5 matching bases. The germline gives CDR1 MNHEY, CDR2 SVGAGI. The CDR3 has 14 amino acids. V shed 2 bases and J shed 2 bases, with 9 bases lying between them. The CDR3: CASSYTAVQETQYF. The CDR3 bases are TGTGCCAGCAGTTACACAGCGGTACAAGAGACCCAGTACTTC.

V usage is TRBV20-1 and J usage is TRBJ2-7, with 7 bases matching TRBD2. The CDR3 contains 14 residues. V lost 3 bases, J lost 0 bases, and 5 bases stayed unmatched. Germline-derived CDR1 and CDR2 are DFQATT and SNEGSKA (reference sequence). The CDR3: CSASGGGSSYEQYF. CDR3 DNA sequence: TGCAGTGCTAGTGGCGGGGGAAGCTCCTACGAGCAGTACTTC.

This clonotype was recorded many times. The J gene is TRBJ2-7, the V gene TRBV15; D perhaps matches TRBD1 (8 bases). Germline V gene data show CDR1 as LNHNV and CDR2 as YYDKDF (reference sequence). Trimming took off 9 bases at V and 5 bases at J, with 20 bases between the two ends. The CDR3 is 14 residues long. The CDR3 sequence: CATNRGGDRHEQYF. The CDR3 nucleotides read TGTGCCACAAACAGGGGGGGAGACCGCCACGAGCAGTACTTC.

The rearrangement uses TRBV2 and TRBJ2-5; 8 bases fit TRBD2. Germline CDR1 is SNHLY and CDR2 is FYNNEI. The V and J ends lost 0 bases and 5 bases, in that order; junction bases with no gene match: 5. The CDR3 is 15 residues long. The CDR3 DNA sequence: TGTGCCAGCAGTGAAGCGCCGGGACTAGAGGAGACCCAGTACTTC. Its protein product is CASSEAPGLEETQYF.

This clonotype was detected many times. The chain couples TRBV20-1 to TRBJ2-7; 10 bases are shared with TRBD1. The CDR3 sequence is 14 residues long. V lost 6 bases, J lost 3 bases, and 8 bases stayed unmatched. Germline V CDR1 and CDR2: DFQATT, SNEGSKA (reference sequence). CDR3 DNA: TGCAGTGCGCCGGGACAGGGGAATGACTACGAGCAGTACTTC. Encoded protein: CSAPGQGNDYEQYF.

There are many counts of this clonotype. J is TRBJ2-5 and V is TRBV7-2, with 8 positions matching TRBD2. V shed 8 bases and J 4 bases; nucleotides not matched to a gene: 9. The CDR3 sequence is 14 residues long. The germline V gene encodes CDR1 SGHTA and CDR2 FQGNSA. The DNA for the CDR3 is TGTGCCAGCGGACGAGGACTAGCATTAGAGACCCAGTACTTC. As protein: CASGRGLALETQYF. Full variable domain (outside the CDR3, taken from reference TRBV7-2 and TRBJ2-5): GAGVSQSPSNKVTEKGKDVELRCDPISGHTALYWYRQSLGQGLEFLIYFQGNSAPDKSGLPSDRFSAERTGGSVSTLTIQRTQQEDSAVYLCASGRGLALETQYFGPGTRLLVL.

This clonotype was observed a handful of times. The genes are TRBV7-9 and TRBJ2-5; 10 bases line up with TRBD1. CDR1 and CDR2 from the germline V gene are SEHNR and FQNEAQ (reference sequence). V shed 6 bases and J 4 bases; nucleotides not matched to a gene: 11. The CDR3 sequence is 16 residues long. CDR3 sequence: CASSSRTGGGGETQYF. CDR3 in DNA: TGTGCCAGCAGTTCTCGGACAGGGGGAGGCGGAGAGACCCAGTACTTC.

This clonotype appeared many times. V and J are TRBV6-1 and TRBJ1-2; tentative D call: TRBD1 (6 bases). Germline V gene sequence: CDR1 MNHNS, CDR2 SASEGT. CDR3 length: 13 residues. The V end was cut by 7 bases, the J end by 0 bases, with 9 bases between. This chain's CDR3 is CASTDRANYGYTF. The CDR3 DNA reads TGTGCCAGCACGGACAGAGCTAACTATGGCTACACCTTC.

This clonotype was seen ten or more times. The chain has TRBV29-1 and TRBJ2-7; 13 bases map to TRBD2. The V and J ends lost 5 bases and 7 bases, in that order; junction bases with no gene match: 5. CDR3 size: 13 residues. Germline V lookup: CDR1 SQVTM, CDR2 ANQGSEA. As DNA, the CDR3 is TGCAGCGTTCGGACTAGCGGGAGTTTTGAGCAGTACTTC. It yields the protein CSVRTSGSFEQYF.

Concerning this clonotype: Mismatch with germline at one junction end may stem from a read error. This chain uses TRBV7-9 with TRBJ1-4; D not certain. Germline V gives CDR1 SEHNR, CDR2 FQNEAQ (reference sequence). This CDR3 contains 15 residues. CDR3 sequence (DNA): TGTGCCAGCAGCACCACGATGGCAACTAATGAAAAACTGTGTTTT. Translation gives CASSTTMATNEKLCF.

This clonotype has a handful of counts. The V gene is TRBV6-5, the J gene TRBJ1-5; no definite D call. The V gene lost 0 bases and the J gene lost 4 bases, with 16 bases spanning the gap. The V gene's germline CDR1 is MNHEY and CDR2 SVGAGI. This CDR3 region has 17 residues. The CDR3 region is CASSYSPTLDPNQPQHF. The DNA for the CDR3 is TGTGCCAGCAGTTACTCGCCCACCCTGGACCCTAATCAGCCCCAGCATTTT.